This T cell receptor (beta chain) derives from a study of OX40 agonist ivuxolimab in advanced cancers. CDR3 length equals 15 residues. V lost 0 bases and J lost 4; bases outside the gene matches: 6. Germline V gene lookup returns CDR1 SGDLS and CDR2 YYNGEE. Profiling relied on immunoSEQ multiplex PCR, and the TCRdb table lists in-frame clones only, not all of them. Here the sample spans tens of thousands of clones, 70% to 90% being singletons. This TCR was recovered from an adult with an advanced solid tumor such as melanoma, head and neck, liver or kidney cancer. The gene calls are TRBV9 and TRBJ1-2; 7 bases agree with TRBD1. The source was CD4+ or CD8+ T cells sorted from blood, collected in a trial of the OX40 agonist ivuxolimab. The CDR3 nucleotides are TGTGCCAGCAGCGTAGGACTGGGACAGCTCTATGGCTACACCTTC. Protein: CASSVGLGQLYGYTF.